This T cell receptor (beta chain) came from a study of blood T cell repertoires in COVID-19 (TCRdb year 2020). Broadly, across the study: Recovered participants in ImmuneRACE Cohort 3 were defined by two consecutive negative NP/OP PCR tests, clearance by a healthcare professional, or resolution of symptoms. HLA class I and class II types, where available, came from metadata supplied by the sample provider rather than from assay-based typing. The material from the prospective study consisted of cDNA or gDNA derived from T cells, B-cell-depleted T cells, or PBMCs. The repertoires were made available in a free public database intended to serve as a resource for research on the immune response to SARS-CoV-2. Samples covering the acute and convalescent phases of COVID-19 were provided by collaborators in the United States, Italy and Spain. The sample metadata nearly always contained a de-identified subject ID, COVID-19 status, age in years and sex. The samples were drawn from the first 160 participants of the ongoing ImmuneRACE study and from 950 to 1,500 subjects provided by 6 global collaborators. Deeply sampled blood TCRbeta repertoires from subjects exposed to, actively infected with, or recovered from COVID-19 were included in the dataset. On the study overall, not on this receptor specifically: Clinical and demographic metadata were provided uncurated, with the amount varying by source and participant.

TCRbeta CDR3 regions were amplified from genomic DNA by means of the immunoSEQ Assay, a bias-controlled multiplex PCR. Regarding the original processing steps: The number of nucleated cells in each sample was estimated by amplification of reference gene primers within the assay. To quantify the absolute abundance of each unique TCRbeta CDR3 rearrangement, sequence reads were collapsed and filtered. For each sample, productive Simpson clonality was calculated as the square root of Simpson's diversity index across productive rearrangements. TCRdb retrieved this table from immuneACCESS and kept in-frame rearrangements only. Not all clones are present; in checked studies, unresolved V genes account for under half, and no reason is known for the remainder. The DNA was the basis for D and trimming; V, J and clone size are from that table. For this sample the table gives about 190,000 clones, of which about 88% were detected only once. Roughly 24% of the sample lies in the top ten.

Participants in the prospective study were aged roughly 18 to 90 years, lived in 24 United States geographic areas, and enrolled through a virtual design. To assign participants to cohorts, the prospective study relied on clinical history that participants themselves reported in a screening survey and a study questionnaire. Mobile phlebotomists in the prospective study collected whole blood, serum and a nasopharyngeal or oropharyngeal swab from every participant. Over an approximately two-month period, participants in the prospective study had the option of providing additional blood draws and questionnaires. Blood samples from the prospective study were shipped frozen or at room temperature prior to DNA extraction. Notes on this clone: Its target antigen remains unknown. No clone much larger than this one lies a single base away; base qualities are absent.

V and J are truncated by 6 bases and 2 bases respectively, leaving an intervening sequence of 11 bases. Per the germline V gene, MNHEY is the CDR1 and SVGAGI is the CDR2. Measured from the cysteine to the phenylalanine, the CDR3 is 13 residues long. Of all the DNA, just the CDR3 is kept, 39 bases in frame from base 1. The receptor comes from a woman aged 40 to 55 in a cohort exposed to, infected with or recovered from COVID-19 (not recorded which). The chain is assembled from TRBV6-5 and TRBJ2-7; there is no confident call for the D gene. The material sequenced was PBMCs or T cells enriched from blood (not recorded which). The DNA reads as follows: TGTGCCAGCAGCCAAAATCGAGCCTACGAGCAGTACTTC. Translated, it gives CASSQNRAYEQYF.